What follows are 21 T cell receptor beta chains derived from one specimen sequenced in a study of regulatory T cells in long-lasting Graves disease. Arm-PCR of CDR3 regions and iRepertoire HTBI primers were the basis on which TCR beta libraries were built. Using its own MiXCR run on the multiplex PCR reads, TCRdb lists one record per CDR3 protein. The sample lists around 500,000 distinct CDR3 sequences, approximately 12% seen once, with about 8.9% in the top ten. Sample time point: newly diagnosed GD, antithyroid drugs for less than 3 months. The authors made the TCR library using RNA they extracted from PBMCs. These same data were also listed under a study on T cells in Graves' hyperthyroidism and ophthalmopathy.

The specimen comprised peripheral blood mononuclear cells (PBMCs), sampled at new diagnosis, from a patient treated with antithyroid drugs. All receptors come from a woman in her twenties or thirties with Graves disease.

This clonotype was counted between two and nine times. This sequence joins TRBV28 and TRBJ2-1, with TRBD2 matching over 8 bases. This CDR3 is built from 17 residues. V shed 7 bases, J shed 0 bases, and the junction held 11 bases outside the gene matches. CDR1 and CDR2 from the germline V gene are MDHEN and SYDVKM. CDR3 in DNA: TGTGCCAGCAAAATGGGACGGGAGGGCCACTCCTACAATGAGCAGTTCTTC. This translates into CASKMGREGHSYNEQFF.

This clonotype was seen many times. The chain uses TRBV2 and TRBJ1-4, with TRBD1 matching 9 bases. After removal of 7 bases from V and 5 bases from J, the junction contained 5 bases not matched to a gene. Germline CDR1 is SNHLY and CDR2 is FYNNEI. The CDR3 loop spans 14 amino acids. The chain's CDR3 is CASNTGGANEKLFF. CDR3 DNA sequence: TGTGCCAGCAACACAGGGGGCGCGAATGAAAAACTGTTTTTT.

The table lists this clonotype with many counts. The CDR3 spells CAISERSGGLGHNEQFF. The CDR3, as DNA: TGTGCCATCAGTGAGCGATCGGGAGGGCTGGGGCACAATGAGCAGTTCTTC. The V call is TRBV10-3, the J call TRBJ2-1; 8 positions match TRBD2. The germline V gene encodes CDR1 ENHRY and CDR2 SYGVKD. V lost 2 bases, J lost 5 bases, and 11 bases stayed unmatched. The CDR3 is 17 residues long.

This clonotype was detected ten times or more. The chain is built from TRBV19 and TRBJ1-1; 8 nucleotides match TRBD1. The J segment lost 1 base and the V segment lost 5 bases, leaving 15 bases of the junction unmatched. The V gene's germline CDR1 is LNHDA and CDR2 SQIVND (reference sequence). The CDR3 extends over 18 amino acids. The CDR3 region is CASSETLLTTGANTEAFF. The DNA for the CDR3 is TGTGCCAGTAGTGAGACCTTACTAACGACAGGGGCGAACACTGAAGCTTTCTTT.

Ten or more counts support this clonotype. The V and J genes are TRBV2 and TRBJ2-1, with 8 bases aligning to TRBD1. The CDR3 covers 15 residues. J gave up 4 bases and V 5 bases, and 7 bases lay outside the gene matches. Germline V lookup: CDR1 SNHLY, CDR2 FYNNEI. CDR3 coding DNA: TGTGCCAGCAGTTTCGACAGGGGCAGATACAATGAGCAGTTCTTC. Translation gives CASSFDRGRYNEQFF.

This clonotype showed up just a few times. The CDR3 nucleotides read TGTGCCAGTAGTTCTACAGGGGACTACGAGCAGTACTTC. It specifies CASSSTGDYEQYF. The chain joins TRBV19 to TRBJ2-7, with 7 bases that match TRBD1. This CDR3 is 13 amino acids long. The J segment lost 3 bases and the V segment lost 5 bases, leaving 4 bases of the junction unmatched. Germline CDR1 is LNHDA and CDR2 is SQIVND (reference sequence).

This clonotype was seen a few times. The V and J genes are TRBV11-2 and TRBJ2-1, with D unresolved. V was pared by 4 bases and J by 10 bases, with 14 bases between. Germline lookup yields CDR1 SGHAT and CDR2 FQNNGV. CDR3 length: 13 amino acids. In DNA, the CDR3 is TGTGCCAGCAGCTCTACAGCCGAACCGGAGCAGTTCTTC. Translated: CASSSTAEPEQFF.

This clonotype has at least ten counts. The CDR3 DNA reads as TGTGCCACCAGTGATAGTACCGGACAGGGGGGAGAAGCTTTCTTT. Translated: CATSDSTGQGGEAFF. V and J are TRBV24-1 and TRBJ1-1; 10 bases line up with TRBD1. The CDR3 is 15 residues long. The germline V gene has CDR1 KGHDR and CDR2 SFDVKD. V gave up 3 bases and J gave up 8 bases; unmatched junction bases: 8.

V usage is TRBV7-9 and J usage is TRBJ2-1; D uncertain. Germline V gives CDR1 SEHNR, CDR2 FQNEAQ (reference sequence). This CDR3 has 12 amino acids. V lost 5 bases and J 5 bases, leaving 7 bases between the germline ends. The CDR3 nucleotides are TGTGCCAGCAGCGCACGGGACAATGAGCAGTTCTTC. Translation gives CASSARDNEQFF.

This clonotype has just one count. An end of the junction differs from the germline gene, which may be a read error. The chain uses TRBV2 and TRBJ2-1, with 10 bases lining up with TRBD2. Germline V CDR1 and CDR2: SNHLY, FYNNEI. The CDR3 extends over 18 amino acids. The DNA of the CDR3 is TGTGCCAGCAGTGATACGGACAGCGGGAGGGCCGCGGACGATGAGCAGTCCTTC. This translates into CASSDTDSGRAADDEQSF.

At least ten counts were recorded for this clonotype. The CDR3 reads CASSWGRMGTEAFF. The CDR3 region has the DNA TGCGCCAGCAGCTGGGGACGGATGGGCACTGAAGCTTTCTTT. The rearrangement links TRBV5-1 to TRBJ1-1; a weak D match, TRBD1 (5 bases). The germline V gene encodes CDR1 SGHRS and CDR2 YFSETQ. CDR3 length: 14 amino acids. The V end lost 3 bases, the J end lost 4 bases, and 13 bases lay between the germline ends.

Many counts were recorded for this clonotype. CDR3 amino acids: CASSSLGGDYEQYF. The CDR3 DNA follows: TGCGCCAGCAGCTCACTAGGGGGAGACTACGAGCAGTACTTC. The genes are TRBV5-1 and TRBJ2-7, with D maybe TRBD1 (6 bases). V dropped 3 bases and J dropped 3 bases, with 13 bases sitting between them. Germline V lookup: CDR1 SGHRS, CDR2 YFSETQ. CDR3 length: 14 residues.

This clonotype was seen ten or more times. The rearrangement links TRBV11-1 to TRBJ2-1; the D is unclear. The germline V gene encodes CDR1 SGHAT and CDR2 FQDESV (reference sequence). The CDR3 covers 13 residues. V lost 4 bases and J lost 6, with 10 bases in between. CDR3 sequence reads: CASSSPPFNEQFF. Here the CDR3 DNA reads TGTGCCAGCAGCTCGCCCCCTTTCAATGAGCAGTTCTTC.

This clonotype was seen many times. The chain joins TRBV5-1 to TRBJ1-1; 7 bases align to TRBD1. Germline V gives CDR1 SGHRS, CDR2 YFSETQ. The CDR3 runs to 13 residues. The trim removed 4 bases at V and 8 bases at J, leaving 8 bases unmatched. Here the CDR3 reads CASSGQGVKEAFF. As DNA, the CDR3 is TGCGCCAGCAGCGGTCAGGGGGTCAAGGAAGCTTTCTTT.

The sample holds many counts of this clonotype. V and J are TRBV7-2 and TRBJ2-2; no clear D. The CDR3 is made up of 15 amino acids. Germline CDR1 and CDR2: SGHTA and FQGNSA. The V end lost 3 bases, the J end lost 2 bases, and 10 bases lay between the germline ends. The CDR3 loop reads CASSFAGRNTGELFF. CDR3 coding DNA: TGTGCCAGCAGCTTTGCTGGCCGAAACACCGGGGAGCTGTTTTTT.

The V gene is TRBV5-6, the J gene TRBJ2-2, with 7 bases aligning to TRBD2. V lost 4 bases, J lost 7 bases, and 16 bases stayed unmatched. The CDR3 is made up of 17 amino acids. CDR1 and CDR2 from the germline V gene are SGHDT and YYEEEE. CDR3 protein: CASSQTWRGRGIGELFF. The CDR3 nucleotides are TGTGCCAGCAGCCAAACATGGCGCGGGAGAGGGATCGGGGAGCTGTTTTTT.

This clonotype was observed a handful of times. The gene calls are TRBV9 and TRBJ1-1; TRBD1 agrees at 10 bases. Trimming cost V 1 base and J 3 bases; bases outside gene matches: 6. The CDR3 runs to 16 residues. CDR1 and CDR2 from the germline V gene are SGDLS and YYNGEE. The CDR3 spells CASSVPDGTGDTEAFF. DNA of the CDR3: TGTGCCAGCAGCGTACCTGACGGGACAGGGGACACTGAAGCTTTCTTT.

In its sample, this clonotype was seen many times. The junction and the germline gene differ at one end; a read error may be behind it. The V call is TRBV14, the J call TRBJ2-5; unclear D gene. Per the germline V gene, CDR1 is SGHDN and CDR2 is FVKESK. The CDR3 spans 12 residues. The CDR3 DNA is TGTGCCAACAGCCAAGATAGGAAGACCCAGTACTTC. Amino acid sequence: CANSQDRKTQYF.

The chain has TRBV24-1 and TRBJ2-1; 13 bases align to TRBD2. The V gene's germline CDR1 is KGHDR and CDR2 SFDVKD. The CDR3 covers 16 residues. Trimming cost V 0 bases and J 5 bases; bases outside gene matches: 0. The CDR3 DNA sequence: TGTGCCACCAGTGATTTGGGGACTAGCGGGGACAATGAGCAGTTCTTC. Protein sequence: CATSDLGTSGDNEQFF.

The CDR3 DNA reads TGTGCCAGCAGTTACTCGGAGGGAGGGTGGGCCGGGGAGCTGTTTTTT. Residues: CASSYSEGGWAGELFF. This rearrangement joins TRBV6-2 or TRBV6-3 to TRBJ2-2; 7 bases are a match to TRBD2. V was pared by 0 bases and J by 6 bases, with 7 bases of the junction left unmatched. This CDR3 region has 16 residues. The germline V gene has CDR1 MNHEY and CDR2 SVGEGT.

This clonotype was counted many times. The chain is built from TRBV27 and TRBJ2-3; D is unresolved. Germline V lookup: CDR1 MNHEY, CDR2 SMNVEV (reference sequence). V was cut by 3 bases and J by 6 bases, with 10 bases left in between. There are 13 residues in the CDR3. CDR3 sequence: CASSFLGWDTQYF. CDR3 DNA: TGTGCCAGCAGTTTTTTGGGCTGGGATACGCAGTATTTT.